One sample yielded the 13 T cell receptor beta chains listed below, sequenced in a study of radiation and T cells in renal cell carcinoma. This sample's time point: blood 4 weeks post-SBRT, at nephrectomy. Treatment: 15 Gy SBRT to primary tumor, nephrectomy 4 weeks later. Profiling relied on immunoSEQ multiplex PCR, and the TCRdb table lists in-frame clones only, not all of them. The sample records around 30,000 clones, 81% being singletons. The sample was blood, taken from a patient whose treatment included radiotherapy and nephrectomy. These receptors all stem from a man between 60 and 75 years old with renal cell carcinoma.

In nucleotides, the CDR3 is TGTGCCACCAGCAGAGATCTGGGATTAGGTAGTGAAAAACTGTTTTTT. Its translation is CATSRDLGLGSEKLFF. The chain carries TRBV15 and TRBJ1-4; D ambiguous. V lost 0 bases, J lost 7 bases, and 15 bases lay in between. Germline lookup yields CDR1 LNHNV and CDR2 YYDKDF (reference sequence). The CDR3 length is 16 residues.

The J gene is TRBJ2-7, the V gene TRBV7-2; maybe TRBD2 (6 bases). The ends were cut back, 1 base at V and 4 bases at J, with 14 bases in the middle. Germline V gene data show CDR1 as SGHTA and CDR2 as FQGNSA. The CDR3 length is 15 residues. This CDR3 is CASSLDVRGFYEQYF. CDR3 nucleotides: TGTGCCAGCAGCTTAGATGTTCGGGGGTTTTACGAGCAGTACTTC.

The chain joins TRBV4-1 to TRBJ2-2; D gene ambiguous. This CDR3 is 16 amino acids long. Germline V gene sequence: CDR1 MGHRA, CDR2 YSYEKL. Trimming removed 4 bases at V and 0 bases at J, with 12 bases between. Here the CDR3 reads CASSPQPRSNTGELFF. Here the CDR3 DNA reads TGCGCCAGCAGCCCGCAGCCTCGATCGAACACCGGGGAGCTGTTTTTT.

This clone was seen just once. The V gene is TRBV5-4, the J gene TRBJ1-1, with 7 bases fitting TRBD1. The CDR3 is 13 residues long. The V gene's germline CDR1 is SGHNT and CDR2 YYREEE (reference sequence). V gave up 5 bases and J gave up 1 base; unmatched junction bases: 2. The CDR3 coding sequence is TGTGCCAGCAGGAGGACAGGGAACACTGAAGCTTTCTTT. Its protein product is CASRRTGNTEAFF. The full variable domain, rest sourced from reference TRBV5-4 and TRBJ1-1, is ETGVTQSPTHLIKTRGQQVTLRCSSQSGHNTVSWYQQALGQGPQFIFQYYREEENGRGNFPPRFSGLQFPNYSSELNVNALELDDSALYLCASRRTGNTEAFFGQGTRLTVV.

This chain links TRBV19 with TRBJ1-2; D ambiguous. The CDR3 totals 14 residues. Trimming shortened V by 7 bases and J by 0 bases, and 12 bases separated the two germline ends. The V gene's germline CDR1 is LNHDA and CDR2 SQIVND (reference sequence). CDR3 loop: CASTYSFANYGYTF. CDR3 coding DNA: TGTGCCAGTACCTACAGTTTCGCTAACTATGGCTACACCTTC. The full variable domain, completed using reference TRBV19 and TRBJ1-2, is DGGITQSPKYLFRKEGQNVTLSCEQNLNHDAMYWYRQDPGQGLRLIYYSQIVNDFQKGDIAEGYSVSREKKESFPLTVTSAQKNPTAFYLCASTYSFANYGYTFGSGTRLTVV.

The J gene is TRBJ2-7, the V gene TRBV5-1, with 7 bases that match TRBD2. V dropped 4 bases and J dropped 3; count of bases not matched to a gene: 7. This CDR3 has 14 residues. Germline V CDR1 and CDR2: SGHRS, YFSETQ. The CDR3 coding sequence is TGCGCCAGCAGCGGGGTGGGGAGGGGCTACGAGCAGTACTTC. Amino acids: CASSGVGRGYEQYF.

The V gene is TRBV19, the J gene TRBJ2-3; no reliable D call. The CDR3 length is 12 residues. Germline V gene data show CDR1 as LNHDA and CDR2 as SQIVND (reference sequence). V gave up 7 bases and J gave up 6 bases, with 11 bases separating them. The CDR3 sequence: CASIGIADTQYF. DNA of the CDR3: TGTGCCAGTATTGGTATTGCCGATACGCAGTATTTT.

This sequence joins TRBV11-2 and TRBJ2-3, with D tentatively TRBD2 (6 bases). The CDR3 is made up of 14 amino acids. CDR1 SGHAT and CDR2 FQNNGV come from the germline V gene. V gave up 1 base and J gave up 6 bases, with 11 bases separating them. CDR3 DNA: TGTGCCAGCAGCTTAGTCCTGGAGGGTGATACGCAGTATTTT. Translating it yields CASSLVLEGDTQYF. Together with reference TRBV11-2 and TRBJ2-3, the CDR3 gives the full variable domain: EAGVAQSPRYKIIEKRQSVAFWCNPISGHATLYWYQQILGQGPKLLIQFQNNGVVDDSQLPKDRFSAERLKGVDSTLKIQPAKLEDSAVYLCASSLVLEGDTQYFGPGTRLTVL.

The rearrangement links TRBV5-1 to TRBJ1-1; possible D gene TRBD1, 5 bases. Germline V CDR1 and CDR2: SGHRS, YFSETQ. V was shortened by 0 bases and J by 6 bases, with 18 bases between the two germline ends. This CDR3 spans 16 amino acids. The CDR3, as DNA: TGCGCCAGCAGCTTGGGCGGAAACAAGTGGGGACCTGAAGCTTTCTTT. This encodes CASSLGGNKWGPEAFF.

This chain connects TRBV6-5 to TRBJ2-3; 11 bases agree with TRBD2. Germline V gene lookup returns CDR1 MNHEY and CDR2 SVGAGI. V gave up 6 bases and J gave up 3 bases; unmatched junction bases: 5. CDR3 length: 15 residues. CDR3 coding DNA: TGTGCCAGCAGCCGGGGACTAGCGGTTACAGATACGCAGTATTTT. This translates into CASSRGLAVTDTQYF.

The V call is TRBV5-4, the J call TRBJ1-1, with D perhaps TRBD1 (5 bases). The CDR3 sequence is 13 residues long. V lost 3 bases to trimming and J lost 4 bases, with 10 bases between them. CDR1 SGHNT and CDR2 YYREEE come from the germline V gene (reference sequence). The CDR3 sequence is CASSSERGTEAFF. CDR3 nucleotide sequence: TGTGCCAGCAGCTCCGAAAGGGGCACTGAAGCTTTCTTT.

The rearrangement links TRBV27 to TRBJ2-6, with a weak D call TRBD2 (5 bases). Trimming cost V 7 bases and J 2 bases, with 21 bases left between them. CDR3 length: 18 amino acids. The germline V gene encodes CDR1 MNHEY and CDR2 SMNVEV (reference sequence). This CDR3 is CASTPLGEGTPGANVLTF. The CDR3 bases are TGTGCCAGCACGCCATTGGGAGAGGGAACCCCTGGGGCCAACGTCCTGACTTTC.

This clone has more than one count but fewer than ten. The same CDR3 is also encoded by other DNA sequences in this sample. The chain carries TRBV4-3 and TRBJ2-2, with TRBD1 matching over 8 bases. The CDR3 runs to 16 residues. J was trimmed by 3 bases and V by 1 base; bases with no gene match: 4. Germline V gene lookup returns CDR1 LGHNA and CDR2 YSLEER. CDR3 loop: CASSQGQGWYTGELFF. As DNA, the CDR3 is TGCGCCAGCAGCCAAGGACAGGGGTGGTACACCGGGGAGCTGTTTTTT.